Shown below are 28 T cell receptor beta chains from a single sample sequenced in a study of T-cell reconstitution after alpha-beta-depleted transplantation in children. Unique molecular identifiers were used to barcode this TCRbeta library. Each CDR3 protein gets one entry after TCRdb re-called the PCR reads with MiXCR. This sample has a few hundred thousand distinct CDR3 sequences, with roughly 13% found just once. This specimen consisted of PBMCs, mostly from graft donor cells, obtained 360 days after TCRalphabeta/CD19-depleted stem cell transplant. The receptors shown here come from a male patient aged 5 to 17 who had a stem cell transplant for acute myeloid leukemia, so the T cells may come from the graft donor.

This clonotype has more than one count but fewer than ten. The rearrangement joins TRBV20-1 to TRBJ2-2; D possibly corresponds to TRBD2 (6 bases). The CDR3 extends over 14 amino acids. V dropped 3 bases and J dropped 0 bases, with 8 bases sitting between them. CDR1 and CDR2 (germline): DFQATT, SNEGSKA (reference sequence). DNA of the CDR3: TGCAGTGCTAGCGGCGGGGCGAACACCGGGGAGCTGTTTTTT. As protein: CSASGGANTGELFF.

In its sample, this clonotype was seen a few times. The CDR3 reads CSVEERSYEQYF. The CDR3 DNA is TGCAGCGTTGAAGAGCGGAGCTACGAGCAGTACTTC. The rearrangement uses TRBV29-1 and TRBJ2-7, with D uncertain. Trimming took off 0 bases at V and 3 bases at J, with 6 bases between the two ends. The V gene's germline CDR1 is SQVTM and CDR2 ANQGSEA. The CDR3 has 12 residues.

This rearrangement joins TRBV20-1 to TRBJ2-7; D gene unclear. The CDR3 contains 13 residues. Looked up from germline, CDR1 is DFQATT and CDR2 is SNEGSKA (reference sequence). V was trimmed by 6 bases and J by 2 bases, leaving 14 bases between them. DNA for the CDR3: TGCAGTGCCCTAATTTATACTGCCTACGAGCAGTACTTC. As protein: CSALIYTAYEQYF.

In this sample, this clonotype turned up a few times. This chain links TRBV12-3 or TRBV12-4 with TRBJ2-1; TRBD2 matches at 12 bases. This CDR3 region has 20 residues. V lost 8 bases and J lost 4; bases outside the gene matches: 21. CDR3 sequence: CASFLIWLAGGPTPYNEQFF. Here the CDR3 DNA reads TGTGCCAGCTTTTTGATATGGCTAGCGGGAGGGCCGACCCCTTACAATGAGCAGTTCTTC.

The chain has TRBV2 and TRBJ1-2; D is unclear. Trimming removed 6 bases from V and 8 bases from J, with 13 bases in between. Germline assignment: CDR1 SNHLY and CDR2 FYNNEI. This CDR3 has 12 residues. The CDR3 coding sequence is TGTGCCAGCAGCCTGTCCCCGAGCGGCTACACCTTC. This codes for CASSLSPSGYTF.

This clonotype was counted many times. The gene calls are TRBV5-6 and TRBJ1-1; the D is unclear. Germline V gene data show CDR1 as SGHDT and CDR2 as YYEEEE. This CDR3 is built from 16 residues. The V and J ends lost 5 bases and 1 base respectively, with 18 bases between them. CDR3: CASSLGQVIPNTEAFF. The CDR3 nucleotides read TGTGCCAGCAGTCTTGGGCAGGTGATTCCGAACACTGAAGCTTTCTTT.

This clonotype was recorded at least ten times. This sequence joins TRBV28 and TRBJ2-2, with D unclear. The CDR3 has 13 amino acids. The V gene lost 2 bases and the J gene lost 6 bases, with 7 bases spanning the gap. The V gene's germline CDR1 is MDHEN and CDR2 SYDVKM. CDR3 bases: TGTGCCAGCAGTTTAGAAAACCCCGGGGAGCTGTTTTTT. Residues: CASSLENPGELFF.

The V and J genes are TRBV28 and TRBJ2-7, with 10 bases matching TRBD2. The CDR3 spans 15 residues. The germline V gene encodes CDR1 MDHEN and CDR2 SYDVKM. The V segment lost 5 bases and the J segment 7 bases; nucleotides outside the gene matches: 11. CDR3 residues: CASSLFPSGGGEQYF. The CDR3 bases are TGTGCCAGCAGTCTTTTTCCTAGCGGGGGAGGGGAGCAGTACTTC.

This clonotype was seen many times. The genes are TRBV7-9 and TRBJ2-1; 7 positions match TRBD1. J gave up 1 base and V 5 bases, and 5 bases lay outside the gene matches. This CDR3 has 15 amino acids. Germline V gives CDR1 SEHNR, CDR2 FQNEAQ (reference sequence). The CDR3 region has the DNA TGTGCCAGCAGCCTCAGACAGGGTTCCTACAATGAGCAGTTCTTC. It codes for CASSLRQGSYNEQFF.

V is TRBV6-6 and J is TRBJ2-3; 8 bases are shared with TRBD1. Germline assignment: CDR1 MNHNY and CDR2 SVGAGI (reference sequence). The CDR3 consists of 12 residues. J lost 3 bases, V lost 11 bases, and 4 bases had no gene match. DNA of the CDR3: TGTGCCTGCGACAGGGGAACAGATACGCAGTATTTT. Amino acids: CACDRGTDTQYF.

This clonotype was recorded a few times. This sequence joins TRBV7-2 and TRBJ2-4; either TRBD1 or TRBD2 may supply D (5 bases each). This CDR3 contains 17 residues. Germline CDR1 and CDR2: SGHTA and FQGNSA. Trimming cost V 5 bases and J 0 bases, with 17 bases left between them. The CDR3 DNA is TGTGCCAGCAGCGACTGGGGGTCGTTTTTAGCCAAAAACATTCAGTACTTC. It specifies CASSDWGSFLAKNIQYF.

This clonotype showed up just once. The rearrangement uses TRBV19 and TRBJ2-7; 10 bases line up with TRBD2. V lost 3 bases and J lost 4; bases outside the gene matches: 9. Germline CDR1 and CDR2: LNHDA and SQIVND (reference sequence). The CDR3 is 16 residues long. For the CDR3, the DNA is TGTGCCAGTAGTATTCGGGGGACTAGCGCGGATTACGAGCAGTACTTC. It is translated as CASSIRGTSADYEQYF.

This chain links TRBV28 with TRBJ2-7, with D tentatively TRBD1 (5 bases). The CDR3 runs to 14 residues. Trimming removed 8 bases from V and 1 base from J, with 15 bases in between. Germline CDR1 MDHEN, CDR2 SYDVKM. For the CDR3, the DNA is TGTGCCAGCCTTAGGACAACCCAATCCTACGAGCAGTACTTC. Residues: CASLRTTQSYEQYF.

This chain uses TRBV19 with TRBJ2-1, with TRBD2 matching over 10 bases. Germline-derived CDR1 and CDR2 are LNHDA and SQIVND (reference sequence). V trimming: 4 bases; J trimming: 0 bases; junction bases outside the gene matches: 9. CDR3 length: 18 residues. CDR3 coding DNA: TGTGCCAGTAGTAATTCCCTAGCGGGGGTTAGCTCCTACAATGAGCAGTTCTTC. Its translation is CASSNSLAGVSSYNEQFF.

This clonotype was picked up a small number of times. In DNA form, the CDR3 reads TGCAGTGCGACAGCTAACTATGGCTACACCTTC. Translated, it gives CSATANYGYTF. The chain combines TRBV20-1 with TRBJ1-2, with D tentatively TRBD1 (5 bases). V was cut by 6 bases and J by 0 bases, with 5 bases left in between. The germline V gene has CDR1 DFQATT and CDR2 SNEGSKA (reference sequence). CDR3 length: 11 amino acids.

Ten or more counts support this clonotype. The chain couples TRBV15 to TRBJ2-1; tentative D call: TRBD2 (5 bases). V was shortened by 5 bases and J by 1 base, with 9 bases between the two germline ends. In germline, CDR1 is LNHNV, CDR2 YYDKDF (reference sequence). The CDR3 covers 14 residues. The CDR3 is CATSERRSYNEQFF. For the CDR3, the DNA is TGTGCCACCAGCGAGCGGCGATCCTACAATGAGCAGTTCTTC.

This clonotype was seen a few times. The chain is built from TRBV29-1 and TRBJ2-1, with 7 positions matching TRBD1. In germline, CDR1 is SQVTM, CDR2 ANQGSEA. CDR3 size: 11 residues. V lost 5 bases, J lost 10 bases, and 5 bases stayed unmatched. CDR3 amino acids: CSVRQGGEQFF. CDR3 in DNA: TGCAGCGTTCGACAGGGCGGGGAGCAGTTCTTC.

This clonotype has a handful of counts. The V call is TRBV28, the J call TRBJ2-5; D possibly corresponds to TRBD2 (6 bases). The CDR3 totals 14 residues. V lost 1 base and J 4 bases, leaving 10 bases between the germline ends. Germline V gene sequence: CDR1 MDHEN, CDR2 SYDVKM. The CDR3: CASSLSSGVETQYF. The CDR3 coding sequence is TGTGCCAGCAGTTTATCATCGGGAGTAGAGACCCAGTACTTC.

This clonotype came up many times. This chain connects TRBV28 to TRBJ2-2; D perhaps matches TRBD1 (5 bases). Germline loops: CDR1 MDHEN, CDR2 SYDVKM. Trimming shortened V by 6 bases and J by 8 bases, and 13 bases separated the two germline ends. The CDR3 loop spans 13 amino acids. Written as DNA, the CDR3 is TGTGCCAGCAGCGACAGACCCCTGGGGGAGCTGTTTTTT. Its translation is CASSDRPLGELFF.

Worth noting for this clonotype: One end of the junction is discordant with germline, which a read error may explain. The V gene is TRBV11-3, the J gene TRBJ2-1, with D perhaps matching TRBD1 (6 bases). The CDR3 spans 17 residues. Germline lookup yields CDR1 SGHNT and CDR2 YENEEA. The CDR3 loop reads CAISLASQGGPYNEQFF. The CDR3 DNA follows: TGTGCCATCAGCTTAGCTTCACAGGGCGGCCCCTACAATGAGCAGTTCTTC.

This clonotype was detected many times. The chain is built from TRBV10-3 and TRBJ2-2, with 10 bases identical to TRBD2. The CDR3 covers 17 residues. CDR1 ENHRY and CDR2 SYGVKD come from the germline V gene. Trimming removed 10 bases from V and 0 bases from J; junction bases left unmatched: 11. CDR3 DNA sequence: TGTGCCAGTCAGATGGCTAGCGGGAGAGCGAACACCGGGGAGCTGTTTTTT. Translation: CASQMASGRANTGELFF.

The table lists this clonotype with a few counts. The chain employs TRBV6-2 or TRBV6-3 and TRBJ2-1; no clear D gene. The germline V and J ends were trimmed by 0 bases and 7 bases, with 10 bases remaining between them. Germline V gives CDR1 MNHEY, CDR2 SVGEGT. The CDR3 length is 14 residues. CDR3 protein: CASSYSQLANEQFF. The CDR3 DNA reads as TGTGCCAGCAGTTACTCCCAACTCGCGAATGAGCAGTTCTTC.

The CDR3 region is CASSLGSGRAPYEQYF. CDR3 DNA sequence: TGTGCCAGCAGCTTAGGGTCAGGGCGGGCCCCTTACGAGCAGTACTTC. V gene TRBV11-3 combines with J gene TRBJ2-7; D possibly matches TRBD1 or TRBD2 (5 bases each). The CDR3 sequence is 16 residues long. V lost 1 base and J 4 bases, leaving 17 bases between the germline ends. The germline CDR1 and CDR2 sequences are SGHNT and YENEEA.

The table lists this clonotype with a few counts. Written as DNA, the CDR3 is TGTGCCAGCAGCTTGAGGGGCCTAGCGCCTACTAGGTTCTTC. It encodes CASSLRGLAPTRFF. The chain joins TRBV5-7 to TRBJ2-1, with D tentatively TRBD2 (6 bases). TRBV5-7 is an ORF, and what it does is uncertain. V lost 1 base and J 15 bases, leaving 20 bases between the germline ends. The CDR3 runs 14 residues.

This clonotype showed up just a few times. The chain couples TRBV7-6 to TRBJ2-7; 10 nucleotides match TRBD2. Germline lookup yields CDR1 SGHVS and CDR2 FNYEAQ. The CDR3 runs to 19 residues. V shed 4 bases, J shed 4 bases, and the junction held 19 bases outside the gene matches. The CDR3 sequence: CASSSAEASGSIPMYEQYF. The CDR3 DNA is TGTGCCAGCAGCTCTGCGGAGGCTAGCGGGAGTATCCCCATGTACGAGCAGTACTTC.

This clonotype was seen repeatedly, ten times or more. This sequence joins TRBV7-2 and TRBJ1-1; D is undetermined. V lost 5 bases, J lost 7 bases, and 11 bases lay in between. Germline V gene sequence: CDR1 SGHTA, CDR2 FQGNSA. The CDR3 is made up of 12 amino acids. DNA for the CDR3: TGTGCCAGCAGCACATGGGGAAGTGAAGCTTTCTTT. It yields the protein CASSTWGSEAFF.

This clonotype was recorded a few times. The chain employs TRBV11-2 and TRBJ2-7; D is undetermined. The V and J ends lost 1 base and 7 bases respectively, with 17 bases between them. CDR1 SGHAT and CDR2 FQNNGV come from the germline V gene. The CDR3 has 15 residues. CDR3 nucleotide sequence: TGTGCCAGCAGCTTAGGGCAGCGTTTCTTCGGGGAGCAGTACTTC. Residues: CASSLGQRFFGEQYF.

This clonotype was detected only once. A much larger clone differs from this one at a single base, so this may be a read error. The V call is TRBV5-1, the J call TRBJ2-7; 14 positions agree with TRBD2. The CDR3 runs to 15 residues. The germline CDR1 and CDR2 sequences are SGHRS and YFSETQ. The CDR3 loop is CASSWGTSGSYELYF. CDR3 in DNA: TGCGCCAGCAGCTGGGGGACTAGCGGGAGTTACGAGCTGTACTTC.